This T cell receptor beta chain was captured in a study of OX40 agonist ivuxolimab in advanced cancers. Study outcomes and limitations: Specificity for antigen went undetermined in the expanded peripheral T cells.

Assay: immunoSEQ multiplex PCR; the TCRdb copy retains only in-frame clones and omits some. Here the sample spans about 37,000 clones, roughly 87% being singletons. As for this clone: What it recognizes is unknown. Distinct nucleotide sequences in the sample also encode this CDR3.

Germline V gene data show CDR1 as SGHDN and CDR2 as FVKESK. The CDR3 contains 11 residues. V lost 1 base and J 6 bases, leaving 1 base between the germline ends. The receptor's source is an adult with an advanced solid tumor such as melanoma, head and neck, liver or kidney cancer. The chain employs TRBV14 and TRBJ2-1, with D uncertain. The sequencing here drew on CD4+ or CD8+ T cells sorted from blood, taken in a trial of the OX40 agonist ivuxolimab. This CDR3 reads CASSQGNEQFF. CDR3 nucleotide sequence: TGTGCCAGCAGCCAAGGCAATGAGCAGTTCTTC.